These 12 T cell receptor beta chains were all obtained from the same sample, sequenced in a study of T cell responses to AZD1222 COVID-19 vaccine. Method: immunoSEQ multiplex PCR; TCRdb's copy keeps in-frame clones and lacks some. The repertoire includes some 120,000 clones, approximately 89% of them detected once, and roughly 4.5% sits in the top ten. Material: peripheral blood, obtained on day 0 of AZD1222 vaccination. The receptors originated from an adult in good health.

This clone was observed a single time. The chain recombines TRBV11-1 with TRBJ1-1; D unresolved. This CDR3 comprises 14 residues. Germline V gene sequence: CDR1 SGHAT, CDR2 FQDESV (reference sequence). V lost 8 bases and J 0 bases, leaving 13 bases between the germline ends. The CDR3 here is CASRVSILNTEAFF. The CDR3 DNA sequence: TGTGCCAGCCGTGTCTCAATCCTGAACACTGAAGCTTTCTTT.

V usage is TRBV30 and J usage is TRBJ2-3; TRBD2 might be the D (5 bases). The CDR3 has 12 amino acids. The V end was cut by 6 bases, the J end by 2 bases, with 9 bases between. CDR1 is GTSNPN, CDR2 SVGIG, per germline (reference sequence). For the CDR3, the DNA is TGTGCCTGCCGGGATGACACAGATACGCAGTATTTT. It is translated as CACRDDTDTQYF.

The chain links TRBV4-1 to TRBJ2-7; D is uncertain. Germline V lookup: CDR1 MGHRA, CDR2 YSYEKL. Trimming removed 2 bases at V and 4 bases at J, with 3 bases between. CDR3 length: 11 amino acids. The CDR3 protein is CASSQKYEQYF. CDR3 bases: TGCGCCAGCAGCCAAAAGTACGAGCAGTACTTC.

This clone was detected once. V and J are TRBV10-1 and TRBJ2-1; possibly TRBD1 for D (6 bases). Germline V gives CDR1 WNHNN, CDR2 SYGVQD (reference sequence). The V end lost 8 bases, the J end lost 1 base, and 15 bases lay between the germline ends. There are 15 residues in the CDR3. The CDR3 loop reads CASANRDTSYNEQFF. CDR3 DNA sequence: TGCGCCAGCGCCAACCGGGACACTTCCTACAATGAGCAGTTCTTC.

V usage is TRBV28 and J usage is TRBJ2-7, with D tentatively TRBD1 (6 bases). Germline CDR1 reads MDHEN; CDR2 reads SYDVKM. The V gene lost 7 bases and the J gene lost 7 bases, with 17 bases spanning the gap. The CDR3 covers 13 residues. In DNA, the CDR3 is TGTGCCAGCAATCAAAGGGGGTCCGTGGAGCAGTACTTC. Translating gives CASNQRGSVEQYF.

The count of this clone is one. The chain recombines TRBV9 with TRBJ2-1; 9 bases are shared with TRBD2. The CDR3 contains 14 residues. V lost 0 bases and J lost 7; bases outside the gene matches: 2. Germline V CDR1 and CDR2: SGDLS, YYNGEE. The CDR3 sequence: CASSVELAGNEQFF. CDR3 in DNA: TGTGCCAGCAGCGTAGAGCTAGCGGGGAATGAGCAGTTCTTC. The entire variable domain, with the rest obtained from reference TRBV9 and TRBJ2-1, is as follows: DSGVTQTPKHLITATGQRVTLRCSPRSGDLSVYWYQQSLDQGLQFLIQYYNGEERAKGNILERFSAQQFPDLHSELNLSSLELGDSALYFCASSVELAGNEQFFGPGTRLTVL.

The chain is built from TRBV12-1 and TRBJ1-6. TRBV12-1 counts as a pseudogene. CDR3 length: 15 residues. The CDR3 region has the DNA TGTGCCAGCAGCTTTGAGGGGGGGCCTAATTCACCCCTCCACTTT. Its protein is CASSFEGGPNSPLHF.

V and J are TRBV30 and TRBJ1-4, with D hard to call. The V end lost 2 bases, the J end lost 8 bases, and 6 bases lay between the germline ends. Germline-derived CDR1 and CDR2 are GTSNPN and SVGIG (reference sequence). The CDR3 covers 11 residues. CDR3 region: CAWSYGEKLFF. The CDR3 DNA reads as TGTGCCTGGAGTTATGGGGAAAAACTGTTTTTT.

This chain uses TRBV19 with TRBJ2-2; 7 bases align to TRBD1. J gave up 2 bases and V 6 bases, and 3 bases lay outside the gene matches. The germline CDR1 and CDR2 sequences are LNHDA and SQIVND (reference sequence). This CDR3 comprises 14 residues. The CDR3: CASSHRGNTGELFF. In DNA, the CDR3 is TGTGCCAGTAGCCACAGGGGAAACACCGGGGAGCTGTTTTTT.

V and J are TRBV6-5 and TRBJ2-3; 7 bases are shared with TRBD2. Germline V gene sequence: CDR1 MNHEY, CDR2 SVGAGI. This CDR3 spans 13 amino acids. The junction had 2 bases not matched to a gene; V was cut back by 6 bases and J by 2 bases. CDR3 in amino acids: CASRTSTTDTQYF. In DNA form, the CDR3 reads TGTGCCAGCAGGACTAGCACCACAGATACGCAGTATTTT.

The J gene is TRBJ1-3, the V gene TRBV6-5; possible D gene TRBD1, 6 bases. Trimming removed 6 bases from V and 7 bases from J, with 13 bases in between. Germline V gene data show CDR1 as MNHEY and CDR2 as SVGAGI. This CDR3 has 13 residues. The CDR3 region has the DNA TGTGCCAGCAGCTCGGACAGAGGGAACACCATATATTTT. Its translation: CASSSDRGNTIYF.

The chain recombines TRBV6-6 with TRBJ1-5; D gene uncertain. Germline CDR1 reads MNHNY; CDR2 reads SVGAGI (reference sequence). V lost 7 bases and J lost 1, with 14 bases in between. This CDR3 comprises 15 residues. The CDR3 reads CASTRLSRSNQPQHF. The CDR3 DNA follows: TGTGCCAGCACCCGACTATCCAGAAGCAATCAGCCCCAGCATTTT.